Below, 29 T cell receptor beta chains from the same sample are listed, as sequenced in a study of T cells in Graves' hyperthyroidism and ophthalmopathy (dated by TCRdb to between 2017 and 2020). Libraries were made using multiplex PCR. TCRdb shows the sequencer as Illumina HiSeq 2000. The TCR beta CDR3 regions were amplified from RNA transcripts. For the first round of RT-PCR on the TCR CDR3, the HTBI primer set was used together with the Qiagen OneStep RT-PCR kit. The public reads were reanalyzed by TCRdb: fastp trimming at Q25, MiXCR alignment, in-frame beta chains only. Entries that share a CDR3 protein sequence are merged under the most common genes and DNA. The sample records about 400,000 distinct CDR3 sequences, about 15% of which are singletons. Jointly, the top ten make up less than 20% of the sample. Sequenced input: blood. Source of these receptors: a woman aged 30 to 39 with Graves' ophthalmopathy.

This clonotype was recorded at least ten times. CDR3 loop: CASGDPTGQGARGYTF. CDR3 coding DNA: TGTGCCAGCGGGGACCCGACGGGACAGGGGGCGCGTGGCTACACCTTC. This chain joins TRBV7-2 and TRBJ1-2; TRBD1 agrees at 12 bases. This CDR3 comprises 16 residues. Trimming removed 8 bases from V and 7 bases from J; junction bases left unmatched: 14. Germline CDR1 and CDR2: SGHTA and FQGNSA.

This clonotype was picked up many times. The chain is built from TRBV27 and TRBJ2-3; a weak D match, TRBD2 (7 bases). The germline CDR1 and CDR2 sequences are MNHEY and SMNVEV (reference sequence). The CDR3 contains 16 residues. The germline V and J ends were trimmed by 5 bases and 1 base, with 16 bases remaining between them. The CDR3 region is CASSPPGGPGTDTQYF. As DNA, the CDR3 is TGTGCCAGCAGTCCACCCGGGGGGCCGGGCACAGATACGCAGTATTTT.

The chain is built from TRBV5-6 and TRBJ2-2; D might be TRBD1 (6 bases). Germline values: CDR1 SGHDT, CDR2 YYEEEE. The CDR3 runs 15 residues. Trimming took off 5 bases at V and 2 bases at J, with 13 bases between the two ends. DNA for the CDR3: TGTGCCAGCAGAACGGACAGAACCAACACCGGGGAGCTGTTTTTT. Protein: CASRTDRTNTGELFF.

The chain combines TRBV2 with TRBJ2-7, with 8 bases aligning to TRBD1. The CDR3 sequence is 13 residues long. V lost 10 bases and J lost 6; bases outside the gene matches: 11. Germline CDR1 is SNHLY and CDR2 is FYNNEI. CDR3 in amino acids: CANRGTGSGEQYF. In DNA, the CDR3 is TGTGCCAACAGGGGGACCGGATCGGGCGAGCAGTACTTC.

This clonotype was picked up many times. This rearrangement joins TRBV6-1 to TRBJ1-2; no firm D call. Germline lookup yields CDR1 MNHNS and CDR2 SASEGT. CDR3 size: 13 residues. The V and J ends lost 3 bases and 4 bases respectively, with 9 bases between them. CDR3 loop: CASSDRFAYGYTF. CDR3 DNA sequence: TGTGCCAGCAGTGATCGTTTTGCCTATGGCTACACCTTC.

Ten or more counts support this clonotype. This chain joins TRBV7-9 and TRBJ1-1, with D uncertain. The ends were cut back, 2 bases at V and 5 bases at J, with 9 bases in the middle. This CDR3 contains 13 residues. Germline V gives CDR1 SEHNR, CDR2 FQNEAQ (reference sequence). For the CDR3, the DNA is TGTGCCAGCAGCTTATCGTCTCCTACTGAAGCTTTCTTT. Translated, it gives CASSLSSPTEAFF.

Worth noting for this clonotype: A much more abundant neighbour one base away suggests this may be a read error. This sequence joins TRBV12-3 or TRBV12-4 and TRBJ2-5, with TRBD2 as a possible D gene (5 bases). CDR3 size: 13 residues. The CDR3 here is CASSPSTGETEYF. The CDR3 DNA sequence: TGTGCCAGCAGTCCCTCAACCGGGGAGACCGAGTACTTC.

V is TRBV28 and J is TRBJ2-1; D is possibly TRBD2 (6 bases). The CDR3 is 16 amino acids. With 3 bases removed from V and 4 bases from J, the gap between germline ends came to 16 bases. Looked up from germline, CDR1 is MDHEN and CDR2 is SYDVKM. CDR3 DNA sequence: TGTGCCAGCAGTTTCTCCGGGACTCTAATTTACAATGAGCAGTTCTTC. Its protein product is CASSFSGTLIYNEQFF.

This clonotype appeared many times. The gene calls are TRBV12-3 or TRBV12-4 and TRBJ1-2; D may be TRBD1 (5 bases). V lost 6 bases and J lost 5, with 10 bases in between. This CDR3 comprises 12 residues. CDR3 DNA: TGTGCCAGCAGGGGCAGGGATTATGGCTACACCTTC. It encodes CASRGRDYGYTF.

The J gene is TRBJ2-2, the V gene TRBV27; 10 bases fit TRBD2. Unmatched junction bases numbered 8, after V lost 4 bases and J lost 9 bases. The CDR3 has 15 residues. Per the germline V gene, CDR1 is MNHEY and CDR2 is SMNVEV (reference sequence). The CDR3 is CASSSKLAGMWELFF. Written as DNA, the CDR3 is TGTGCCAGCAGTTCCAAACTAGCGGGGATGTGGGAGCTGTTTTTT.

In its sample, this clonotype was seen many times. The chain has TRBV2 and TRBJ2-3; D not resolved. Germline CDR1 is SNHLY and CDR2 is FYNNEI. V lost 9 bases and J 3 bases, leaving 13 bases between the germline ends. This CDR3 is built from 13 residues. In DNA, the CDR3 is TGTGCCAGTCGGCACAGTGCGACAGATACGCAGTATTTT. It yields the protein CASRHSATDTQYF.

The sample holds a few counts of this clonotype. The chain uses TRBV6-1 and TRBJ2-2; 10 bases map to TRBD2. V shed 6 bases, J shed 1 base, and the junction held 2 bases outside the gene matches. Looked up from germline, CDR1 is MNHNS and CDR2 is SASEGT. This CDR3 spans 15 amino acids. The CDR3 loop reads CASSRLAGNTGELFF. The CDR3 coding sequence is TGTGCCAGCAGCAGACTAGCGGGGAACACCGGGGAGCTGTTTTTT.

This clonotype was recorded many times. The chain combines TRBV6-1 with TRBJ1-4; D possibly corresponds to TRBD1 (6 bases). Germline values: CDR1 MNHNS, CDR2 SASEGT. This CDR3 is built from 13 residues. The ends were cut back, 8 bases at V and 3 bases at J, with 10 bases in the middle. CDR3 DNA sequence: TGTGCCAGCGCCAGGGGTGCTAATGAAAAACTGTTTTTT. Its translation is CASARGANEKLFF.

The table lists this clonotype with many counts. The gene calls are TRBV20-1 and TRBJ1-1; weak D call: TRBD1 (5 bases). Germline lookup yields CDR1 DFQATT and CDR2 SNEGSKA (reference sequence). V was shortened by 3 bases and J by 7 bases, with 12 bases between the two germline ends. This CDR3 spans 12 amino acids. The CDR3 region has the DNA TGCAGTGCTAGGGGGGTGCAGCTTGAAGCTTTCTTT. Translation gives CSARGVQLEAFF.

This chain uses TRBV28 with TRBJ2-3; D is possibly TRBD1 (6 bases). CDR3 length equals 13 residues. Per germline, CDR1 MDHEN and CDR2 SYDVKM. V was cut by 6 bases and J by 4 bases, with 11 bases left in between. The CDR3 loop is CASRGRGADTQYF. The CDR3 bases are TGTGCCAGCAGGGGCAGGGGTGCAGATACGCAGTATTTT. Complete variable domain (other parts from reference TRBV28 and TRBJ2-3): DVKVTQSSRYLVKRTGEKVFLECVQDMDHENMFWYRQDPGLGLRLIYFSYDVKMKEKGDIPEGYSVSREKKERFSLILESASTNQTSMYLCASRGRGADTQYFGPGTRLTVL.

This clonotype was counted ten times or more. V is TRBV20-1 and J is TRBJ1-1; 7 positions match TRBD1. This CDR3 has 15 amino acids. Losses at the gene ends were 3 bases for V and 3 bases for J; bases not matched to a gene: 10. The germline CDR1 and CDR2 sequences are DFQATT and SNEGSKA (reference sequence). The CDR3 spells CSARGAGRGDTEAFF. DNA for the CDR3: TGCAGTGCTAGGGGTGCGGGCAGGGGGGACACTGAAGCTTTCTTT.

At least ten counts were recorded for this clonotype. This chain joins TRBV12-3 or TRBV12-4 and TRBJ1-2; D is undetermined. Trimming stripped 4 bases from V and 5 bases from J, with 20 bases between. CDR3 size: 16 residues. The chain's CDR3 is CASSSLGNSPEYGYTF. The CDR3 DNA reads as TGTGCCAGCAGTTCCTTAGGGAACAGCCCCGAGTATGGCTACACCTTC.

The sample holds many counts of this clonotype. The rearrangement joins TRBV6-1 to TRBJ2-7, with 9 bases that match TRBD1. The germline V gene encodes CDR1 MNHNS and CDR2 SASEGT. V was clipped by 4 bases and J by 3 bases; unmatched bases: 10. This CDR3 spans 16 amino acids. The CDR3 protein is CASSGGRGQGFYEQYF. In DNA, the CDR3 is TGTGCCAGCAGTGGCGGACGGGGACAGGGTTTCTACGAGCAGTACTTC.

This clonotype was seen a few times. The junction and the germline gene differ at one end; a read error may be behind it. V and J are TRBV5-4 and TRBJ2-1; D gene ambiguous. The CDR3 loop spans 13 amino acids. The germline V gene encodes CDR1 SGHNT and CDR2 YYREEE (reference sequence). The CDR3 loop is CASGLVGPSEQFF. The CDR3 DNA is TGTGCCAGCGGCTTGGTCGGCCCGAGCGAGCAGTTCTTC.

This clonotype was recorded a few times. The CDR3 is CASSDRPGTDTQYF. The CDR3 DNA is TGTGCCAGCAGCGACAGGCCGGGCACAGATACGCAGTATTTT. The V gene is TRBV27, the J gene TRBJ2-3; TRBD1 might be the D (6 bases). With 6 bases removed from V and 1 base from J, the gap between germline ends came to 11 bases. Germline lookup yields CDR1 MNHEY and CDR2 SMNVEV (reference sequence). CDR3 length: 14 amino acids.

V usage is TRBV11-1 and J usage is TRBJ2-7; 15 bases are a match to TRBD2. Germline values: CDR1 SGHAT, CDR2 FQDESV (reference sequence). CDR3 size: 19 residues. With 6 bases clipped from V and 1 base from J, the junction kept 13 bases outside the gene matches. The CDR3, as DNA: TGTGCCAGCAGGCCCTTACCGGGACTAGCGGGAGGATGGTCCTACGAGCAGTACTTC. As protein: CASRPLPGLAGGWSYEQYF.

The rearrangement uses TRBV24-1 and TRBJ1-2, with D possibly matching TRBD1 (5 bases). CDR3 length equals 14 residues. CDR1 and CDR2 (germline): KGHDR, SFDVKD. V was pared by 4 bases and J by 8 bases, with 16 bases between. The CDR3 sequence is CATSEPGRSVGYTF. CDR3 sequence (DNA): TGTGCCACCAGTGAGCCGGGACGGTCGGTAGGCTACACCTTC.

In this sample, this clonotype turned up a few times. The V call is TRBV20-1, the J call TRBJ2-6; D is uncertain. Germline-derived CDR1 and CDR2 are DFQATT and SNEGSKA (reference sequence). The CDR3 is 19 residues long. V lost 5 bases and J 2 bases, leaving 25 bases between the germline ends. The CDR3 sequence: CSAYTTPVRVLTGANVLTF. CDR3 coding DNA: TGCAGTGCTTATACGACCCCAGTTAGGGTTCTCACTGGGGCCAACGTCCTGACTTTC.

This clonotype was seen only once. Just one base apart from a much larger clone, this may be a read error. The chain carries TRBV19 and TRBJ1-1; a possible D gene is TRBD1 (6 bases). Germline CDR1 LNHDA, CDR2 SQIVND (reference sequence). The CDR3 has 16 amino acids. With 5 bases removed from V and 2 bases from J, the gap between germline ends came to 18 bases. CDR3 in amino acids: CASSPTPGAANTEAFF. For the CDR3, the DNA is TGTGCCAGTAGTCCAACCCCAGGGGCGGCTAACACTGAAGCTTTCTTT.

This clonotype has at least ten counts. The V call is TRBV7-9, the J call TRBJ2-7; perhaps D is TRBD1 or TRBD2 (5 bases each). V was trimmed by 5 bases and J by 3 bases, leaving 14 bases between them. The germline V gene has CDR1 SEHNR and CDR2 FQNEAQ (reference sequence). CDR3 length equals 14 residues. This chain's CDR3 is CASSPRDGIYEQYF. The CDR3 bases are TGTGCCAGCAGCCCCCGGGACGGCATCTACGAGCAGTACTTC.

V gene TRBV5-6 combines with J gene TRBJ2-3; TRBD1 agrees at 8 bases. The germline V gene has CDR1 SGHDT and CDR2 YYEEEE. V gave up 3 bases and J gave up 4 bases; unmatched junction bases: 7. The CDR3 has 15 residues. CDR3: CASSSTGVGADTQYF. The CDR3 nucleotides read TGTGCCAGCAGCTCGACAGGGGTAGGTGCAGATACGCAGTATTTT.

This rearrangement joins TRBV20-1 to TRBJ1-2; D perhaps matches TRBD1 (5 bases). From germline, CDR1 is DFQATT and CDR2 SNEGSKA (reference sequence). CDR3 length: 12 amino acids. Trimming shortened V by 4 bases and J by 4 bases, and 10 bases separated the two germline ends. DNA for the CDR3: TGCAGTGCTAAGCGGGGGGTCTATGGCTACACCTTC. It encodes CSAKRGVYGYTF.

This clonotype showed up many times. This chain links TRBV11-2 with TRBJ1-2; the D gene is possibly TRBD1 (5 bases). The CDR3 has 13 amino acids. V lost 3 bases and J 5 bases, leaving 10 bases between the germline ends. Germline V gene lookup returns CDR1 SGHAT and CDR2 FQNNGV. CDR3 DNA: TGTGCCAGCAGCTTCAGGGAGGGGTATGGCTACACCTTC. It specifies CASSFREGYGYTF.

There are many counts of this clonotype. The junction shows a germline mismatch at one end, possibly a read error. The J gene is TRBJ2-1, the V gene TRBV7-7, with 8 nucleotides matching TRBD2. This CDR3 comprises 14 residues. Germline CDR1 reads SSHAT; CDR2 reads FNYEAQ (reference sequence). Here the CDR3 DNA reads TGTGCTAGCAGCTTACTTGGGACTAGCAATGAGCAGTTCTTC. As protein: CASSLLGTSNEQFF.